This entry is about one T cell receptor beta chain. Here immunoSEQ multiplex PCR was the method, and the copy in TCRdb shows in-frame clones only, minus some. The sample holds around 36,000 clones, about 91% seen once. This entry comes from a study of T cell changes during pregnancy in multiple sclerosis. This CDR3 is 15 amino acids long. J lost 6 bases, V lost 2 bases, and 6 bases had no gene match. From germline, CDR1 is SGHNT and CDR2 YYREEE (reference sequence). Sample: CD8+ T cells from peripheral blood mononuclear cells, taken before pregnancy. This clonotype was obtained from a female donor with multiple sclerosis, enrolled in a pregnancy study. This chain connects TRBV5-4 to TRBJ1-4; 8 nucleotides agree with TRBD1. For the CDR3, the DNA is TGTGCCAGCAGCTTCCAGGGGGCTGGGGATGAAAAACTGTTTTTT. It encodes CASSFQGAGDEKLFF.